There are many counts of the clone carrying this T cell receptor (beta chain). Its antigen is not identified. This entry is derived from a study of molecular identifiers for immune sequencing clone quantification. Study overall: In replicates, RNA from approximately 20,000 or 98,000 naive CD8 cells was divided five ways and four parts were sequenced. The study, taken as a whole, reports: Because of identical TCR molecules sharing a barcode, sizes of highly expanded clones could be underestimated.

Deletions cut 3 bases from V and 3 bases from J, with 14 bases between. The CDR3 has 14 amino acids. Germline CDR1 reads SQVTM; CDR2 reads ANQGSEA. Listed TCR primers, together with previously described methods, were used for the bulk TCR libraries. TCRdb redid the calling of the PCR reads with MiXCR, one entry per CDR3 protein. The sample lists about 510,000 distinct CDR3 sequences; about a fifth were seen once. This sequence was found in a human donor in good health. Some libraries in this study had Jurkat cell RNA spiked in. The genes are TRBV29-1 and TRBJ2-5, with D perhaps given as TRBD1 or TRBD2 (5 bases each). What was sequenced was naive CD8+ T cells from blood, with Jurkat cell RNA spiked in. Subset meaning: FACS-sorted CD8+CD4-CCR7+CD45RA+ naive T cells. Here the CDR3 DNA reads TGCAGCGTTGAGGGGCCGGGACCGGAAGAGACCCAGTACTTC. Its protein product is CSVEGPGPEETQYF.